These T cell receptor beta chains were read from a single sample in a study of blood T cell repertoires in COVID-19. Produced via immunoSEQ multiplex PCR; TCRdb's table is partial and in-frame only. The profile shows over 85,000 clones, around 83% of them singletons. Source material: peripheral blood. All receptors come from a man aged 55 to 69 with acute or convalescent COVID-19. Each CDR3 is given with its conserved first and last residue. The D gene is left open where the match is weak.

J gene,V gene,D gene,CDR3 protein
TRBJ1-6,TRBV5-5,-,CASRHGGGAPLNSPLHF
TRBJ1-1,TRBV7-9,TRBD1,CASSFQGANTEAFF
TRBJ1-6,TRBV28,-,CASSTFGGRYNSPLHF
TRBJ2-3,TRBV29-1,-,CSVERGFSTDTQYF
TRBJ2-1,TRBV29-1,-,CSVDSWPGGSEGDEQFF
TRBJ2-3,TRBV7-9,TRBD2,CASSSLAGGPDTQYF
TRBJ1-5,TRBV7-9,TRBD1,CASSLDRVPNQPQHF
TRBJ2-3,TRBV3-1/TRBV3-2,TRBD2,CASSRGRTSGGVSTDTQYF
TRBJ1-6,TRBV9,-,CASSAEGRYNSPLHF
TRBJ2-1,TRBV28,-,CASSLLGGAAYNEQFF
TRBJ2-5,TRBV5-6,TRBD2,CASSQIAGGQETQYF
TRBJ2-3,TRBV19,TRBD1,CASKGAHLTDTQYF
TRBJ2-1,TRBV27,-,CASSFKAGPSYNEQFF
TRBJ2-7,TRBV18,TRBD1,CASSPSGTGVEQYF
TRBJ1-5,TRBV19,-,CASSIFQRRRDQPQHF
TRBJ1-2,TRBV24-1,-,CATSEDNRGYTF
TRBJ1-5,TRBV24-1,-,CATSVGANQPQHF
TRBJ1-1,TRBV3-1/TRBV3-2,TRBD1,CASSPHTRQGRTEAFF
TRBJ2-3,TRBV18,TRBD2,CASSPSSGVPDTQYF
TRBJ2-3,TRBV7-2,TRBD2,CASSLGGVRRGLVTDTQYF
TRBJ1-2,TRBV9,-,CASSVAEGVGYGYTF
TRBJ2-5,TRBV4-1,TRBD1,CASSFRQGAGETQYF
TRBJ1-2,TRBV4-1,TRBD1,CATWDRRNYGYTF
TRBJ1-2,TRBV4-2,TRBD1,CASSSRWDRGRGGYTF